This TCR beta chain was captured in a study of OX40 agonist ivuxolimab in advanced cancers. CDR1 and CDR2 (germline): SGHTA, FQGNSA. This CDR3 region has 15 residues. Trimming removed 5 bases from V and 5 bases from J; junction bases left unmatched: 6. Broader study findings: Expanded clones were, on average, more numerous in CD8+ T cells than in CD4+.

TCRdb's copy holds only in-frame clones and misses some; the assay was immunoSEQ multiplex PCR. Here the sample spans tens of thousands of clones, roughly nine tenths being singletons. As regards this clone: As yet, its antigen is unknown.

Sequencing was performed on CD4+ or CD8+ T cells sorted from blood, taken in a trial of the OX40 agonist ivuxolimab. The receptor was isolated from an adult with an advanced solid tumor such as melanoma, head and neck, liver or kidney cancer. The chain recombines TRBV7-2 with TRBJ2-3; 11 bases map to TRBD2. CDR3 sequence reads: CASSPPGLAVDTQYF. The CDR3 DNA reads as TGTGCCAGCAGCCCTCCGGGACTAGCGGTAGATACGCAGTATTTT.